These 17 T cell receptor beta chains share one sample of origin, sequenced in a study of resident and recirculating memory T cells in vitiligo. TCRdb's table, derived via immunoSEQ multiplex PCR, lists solely in-frame clones and lacks some. The data contain tens of thousands of clones, roughly nine tenths of them singletons. Sample: blood. These receptors came from a male donor with vitiligo.

The chain joins TRBV4-1 to TRBJ2-4, with TRBD2 matching 7 bases. Trimming cost V 0 bases and J 0 bases; bases outside gene matches: 8. The CDR3 spans 18 residues. The germline gives CDR1 MGHRA, CDR2 YSYEKL. Here the CDR3 reads CASSQDWVAGLAKNIQYF. CDR3 DNA: TGCGCCAGCAGCCAAGATTGGGTAGCGGGCCTAGCCAAAAACATTCAGTACTTC.

The V gene is TRBV11-2, the J gene TRBJ2-1; 10 bases are shared with TRBD2. The CDR3 has 15 residues. Germline values: CDR1 SGHAT, CDR2 FQNNGV. After removal of 5 bases from V and 8 bases from J, the junction contained 9 bases not matched to a gene. In nucleotides, the CDR3 is TGTGCCAGCAGCCCGGGACTAGCGTCAAGGGATGAGCAGTTCTTC. This gives the protein CASSPGLASRDEQFF.

The chain is built from TRBV19 and TRBJ1-3, with D possibly matching TRBD1 (5 bases). Germline V gene data show CDR1 as LNHDA and CDR2 as SQIVND (reference sequence). Trimming removed 7 bases at V and 4 bases at J, with 14 bases between. This CDR3 region has 14 residues. CDR3 nucleotides: TGTGCCAGTACCCAGGGCGGTCTGGGAAACACCATATATTTT. This encodes CASTQGGLGNTIYF.

V usage is TRBV6-1 and J usage is TRBJ2-7; D might be TRBD1 (6 bases). Germline CDR1 is MNHNS and CDR2 is SASEGT. The CDR3 runs 14 residues. Trimming left V 2 bases short and J 1 base short, with 9 bases between. CDR3 protein: CASSENRDSYEQYF. The CDR3 DNA reads TGTGCCAGCAGTGAAAACAGGGATTCCTACGAGCAGTACTTC.

The V and J genes are TRBV4-1 and TRBJ2-1; a weak D match, TRBD1 (6 bases). CDR3 length equals 15 residues. Trimming removed 0 bases from V and 4 bases from J, with 10 bases in between. Germline CDR1 is MGHRA and CDR2 is YSYEKL. The CDR3 sequence: CASSQEWQGYNEQFF. The CDR3 DNA sequence: TGCGCCAGCAGCCAAGAGTGGCAGGGGTACAATGAGCAGTTCTTC.

This clone was counted only a few times. The chain employs TRBV7-2 and TRBJ1-1; the D gene is possibly TRBD1 (5 bases). V lost 6 bases and J 5 bases, leaving 16 bases between the germline ends. The CDR3 spans 14 residues. Germline CDR1 SGHTA, CDR2 FQGNSA. Here the CDR3 reads CASSSRIRGTEAFF. The CDR3 nucleotides are TGTGCCAGCAGTTCCCGCATAAGGGGTACTGAAGCTTTCTTT.

The CDR3 here is CASSEDRPGFNQPQHF. CDR3 DNA: TGTGCCAGCAGTGAAGATAGGCCAGGCTTCAATCAGCCCCAGCATTTT. The chain recombines TRBV2 with TRBJ1-5; D is uncertain. This CDR3 comprises 16 residues. Germline V gene data show CDR1 as SNHLY and CDR2 as FYNNEI. Trimming stripped 1 base from V and 3 bases from J, with 13 bases between.

This clone was seen once. This rearrangement joins TRBV11-3 to TRBJ2-5, with TRBD1 matching 9 bases. Germline V gene lookup returns CDR1 SGHNT and CDR2 YENEEA. This CDR3 has 15 residues. V dropped 4 bases and J dropped 5; count of bases not matched to a gene: 8. As DNA, the CDR3 is TGTGCCAGCAGCTCGACAGGGGGGAGTTGGGAGACCCAGTACTTC. Protein sequence: CASSSTGGSWETQYF.

The chain joins TRBV11-3 to TRBJ1-5, with TRBD1 identical over 10 bases. V lost 3 bases, J lost 6 bases, and 5 bases stayed unmatched. The germline CDR1 and CDR2 sequences are SGHNT and YENEEA. The CDR3 spans 15 residues. The CDR3 DNA follows: TGTGCCAGCAGCTTGGGGACAGGGGAAGGTCAGCCCCAGCATTTT. Protein product: CASSLGTGEGQPQHF.

The rearrangement links TRBV19 to TRBJ2-1; D ambiguous. Per germline, CDR1 LNHDA and CDR2 SQIVND (reference sequence). This CDR3 contains 14 residues. Deletions cut 2 bases from V and 1 base from J, with 6 bases between. The CDR3 sequence is CASSIQDSYNEQFF. CDR3 in DNA: TGTGCCAGTAGTATACAGGATTCCTACAATGAGCAGTTCTTC.

The chain has TRBV9 and TRBJ2-2, with 14 bases fitting TRBD2. Germline CDR1 and CDR2: SGDLS and YYNGEE. The CDR3 has 16 amino acids. The ends lost 5 bases at V and 8 bases at J; junction bases unmatched: 8. This chain's CDR3 is CASSQGLAGVGGELFF. DNA of the CDR3: TGTGCCAGCAGTCAGGGACTAGCGGGAGTAGGTGGGGAGCTGTTTTTT. Together with reference TRBV9 and TRBJ2-2, the CDR3 gives the full variable domain: DSGVTQTPKHLITATGQRVTLRCSPRSGDLSVYWYQQSLDQGLQFLIQYYNGEERAKGNILERFSAQQFPDLHSELNLSSLELGDSALYFCASSQGLAGVGGELFFGEGSRLTVL.

The chain recombines TRBV6-6 with TRBJ2-1; tentatively, D is TRBD1 (6 bases). Trimming took off 2 bases at V and 7 bases at J, with 15 bases between the two ends. The CDR3 contains 15 residues. CDR1 and CDR2 (germline): MNHNY, SVGAGI (reference sequence). The CDR3 reads CASSYAAGERNEQFF. The CDR3 nucleotides read TGTGCCAGCAGTTACGCGGCAGGGGAGAGGAATGAGCAGTTCTTC.

The chain employs TRBV7-6 and TRBJ2-7, with TRBD1 as a possible D gene (6 bases). There are 15 residues in the CDR3. Trimming cost V 1 base and J 2 bases, with 12 bases left between them. Looked up from germline, CDR1 is SGHVS and CDR2 is FNYEAQ. The CDR3 sequence: CASSLEWDTPYEQYF. The DNA for the CDR3 is TGTGCCAGCAGCTTAGAATGGGACACACCCTACGAGCAGTACTTC.

This clone was observed a single time. V is TRBV18 and J is TRBJ2-5; 10 bases align to TRBD2. The trim removed 3 bases at V and 4 bases at J, leaving 8 bases unmatched. Germline V CDR1 and CDR2: KGHSH, LQKENI. This CDR3 region has 16 residues. The CDR3 bases are TGTGCCAGCTCACCGAGGCTAGCGGGAGATGGAGAGACCCAGTACTTC. This sequence encodes CASSPRLAGDGETQYF.

V gene TRBV19 combines with J gene TRBJ2-7; D possibly corresponds to TRBD1 (6 bases). V gave up 5 bases and J gave up 3 bases, with 17 bases separating them. Per germline, CDR1 LNHDA and CDR2 SQIVND (reference sequence). CDR3 size: 15 residues. The CDR3 coding sequence is TGTGCCAGTAGTCCGACCGGGACATCAATCTACGAGCAGTACTTC. It encodes CASSPTGTSIYEQYF.

The chain carries TRBV5-1 and TRBJ2-4, with TRBD1 identical over 10 bases. This CDR3 contains 14 residues. The trim removed 6 bases at V and 7 bases at J, leaving 7 bases unmatched. Germline loops: CDR1 SGHRS, CDR2 YFSETQ. In DNA form, the CDR3 reads TGCGCCAGCACCCTGACAGGGGGCTTGAACATTCAGTACTTC. The encoded protein is CASTLTGGLNIQYF.

This clone was seen a handful of times. As DNA, the CDR3 is TGTGCCATCTCAGAACCTAACTATGGCTACACCTTC. Its translation is CAISEPNYGYTF. This chain joins TRBV10-3 and TRBJ1-2; D gene ambiguous. V lost 8 bases and J lost 0, with 7 bases in between. Germline CDR1 and CDR2: ENHRY and SYGVKD. This CDR3 region has 12 residues.